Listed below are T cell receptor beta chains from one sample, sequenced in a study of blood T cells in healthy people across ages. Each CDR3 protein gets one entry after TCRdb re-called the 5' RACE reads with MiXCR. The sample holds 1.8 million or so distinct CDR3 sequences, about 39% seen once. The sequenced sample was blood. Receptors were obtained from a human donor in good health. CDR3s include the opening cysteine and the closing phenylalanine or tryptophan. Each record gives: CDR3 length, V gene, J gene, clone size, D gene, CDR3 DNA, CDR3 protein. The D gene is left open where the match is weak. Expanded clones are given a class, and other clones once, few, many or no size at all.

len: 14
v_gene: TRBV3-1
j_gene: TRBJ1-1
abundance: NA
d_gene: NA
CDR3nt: TGTGCCAGCAGCCAAGATACCGTCTACACTGAAGCTTTCTTT
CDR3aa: CASSQDTVYTEAFF

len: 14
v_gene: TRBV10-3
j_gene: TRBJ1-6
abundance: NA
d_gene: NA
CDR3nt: TGTGCCATCAGGACCGACAGGAATAATTCACCCCTCCACTTT
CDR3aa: CAIRTDRNNSPLHF

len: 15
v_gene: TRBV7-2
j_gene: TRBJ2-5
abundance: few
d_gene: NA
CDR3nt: TGTGCCAGCAGCCCCCGAGGAGGGATTAGAGAGACCCAGTACTTC
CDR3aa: CASSPRGGIRETQYF

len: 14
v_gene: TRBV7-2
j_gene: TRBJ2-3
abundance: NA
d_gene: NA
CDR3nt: TGTGCCAGCAGCTTTGTAAACCTCAGAGATACGCAGTATTTT
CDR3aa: CASSFVNLRDTQYF

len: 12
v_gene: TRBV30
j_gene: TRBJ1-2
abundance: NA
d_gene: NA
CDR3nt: TGTGCCTGGAGTGTAGGGCGAGCTGGCTACACCTTC
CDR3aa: CAWSVGRAGYTF

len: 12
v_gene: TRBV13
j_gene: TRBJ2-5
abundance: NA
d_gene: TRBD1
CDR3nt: TGTGCCAGCAGCCCAGGGGCAGGGGGTCTGTACTTC
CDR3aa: CASSPGAGGLYF

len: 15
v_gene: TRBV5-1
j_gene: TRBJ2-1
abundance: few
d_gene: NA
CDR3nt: TGCGCCAGCAGCTTGGCGGAGGGGGCGGAAAATGAGCAGTTCTTC
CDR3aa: CASSLAEGAENEQFF

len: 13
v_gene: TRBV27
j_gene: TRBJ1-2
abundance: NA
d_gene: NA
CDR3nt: TGTGCCAGCAGTTGGAGACCTAACTATGGCTACACCTTC
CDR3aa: CASSWRPNYGYTF

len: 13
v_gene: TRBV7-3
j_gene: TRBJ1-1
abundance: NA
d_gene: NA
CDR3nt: TGTGCCAGCAGGCTTAATCTCAAGACTGAAGCTTTCTTT
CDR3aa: CASRLNLKTEAFF

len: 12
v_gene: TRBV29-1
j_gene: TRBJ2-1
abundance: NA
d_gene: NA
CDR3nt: TGCAGCGTCCTGGGTGTTCGGGATGAGCGGTTCTTC
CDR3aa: CSVLGVRDERFF

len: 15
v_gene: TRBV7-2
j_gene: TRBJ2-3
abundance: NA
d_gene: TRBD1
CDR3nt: TGTGCCAGCAGCCAAAGACAGGGGGCATTGTATACGCAGTATTTT
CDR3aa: CASSQRQGALYTQYF

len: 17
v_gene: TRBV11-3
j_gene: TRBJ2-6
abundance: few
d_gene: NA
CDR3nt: TGTGCCACCACAACCGGGCCGGAGGGGGCTGGGGCCAACGTCCTGACTTTC
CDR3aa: CATTTGPEGAGANVLTF

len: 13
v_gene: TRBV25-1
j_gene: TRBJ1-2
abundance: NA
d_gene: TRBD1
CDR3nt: TGTGCCAGCAGTGTGGGACAGGCCTATGGCTACACCTTC
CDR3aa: CASSVGQAYGYTF

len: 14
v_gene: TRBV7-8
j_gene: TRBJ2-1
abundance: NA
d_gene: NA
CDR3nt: TGTGCCAGCAGCGGCAAGAGCTCCTACAATGAGCAGTTCTTC
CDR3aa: CASSGKSSYNEQFF

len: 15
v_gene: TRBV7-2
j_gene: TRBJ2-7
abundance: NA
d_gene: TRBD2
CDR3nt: TGTGCCAGCAGCCCCTTAGCGGGGGACCCTAGGGAGCAGTACTTC
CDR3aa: CASSPLAGDPREQYF

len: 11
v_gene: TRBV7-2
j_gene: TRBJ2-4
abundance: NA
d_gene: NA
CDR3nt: TGTGCCAGCAGCTCAGGAGGCATTCAGTACTTC
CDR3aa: CASSSGGIQYF

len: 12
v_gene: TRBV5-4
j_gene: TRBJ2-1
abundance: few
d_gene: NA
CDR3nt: TGTGCCAGCAGCTTGGACATCAATGAGCAGTTCTTC
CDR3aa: CASSLDINEQFF

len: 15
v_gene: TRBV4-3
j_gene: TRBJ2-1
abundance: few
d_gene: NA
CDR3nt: TGCGCCAGCAGCCTAGTTTACAGCTCCTACAATGAGCAGTTCTTC
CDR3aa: CASSLVYSSYNEQFF

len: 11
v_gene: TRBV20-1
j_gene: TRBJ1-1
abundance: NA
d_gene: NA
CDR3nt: TGCAGTGCTCTAAGGCGGGGGGAAGCTTTCTTT
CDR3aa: CSALRRGEAFF

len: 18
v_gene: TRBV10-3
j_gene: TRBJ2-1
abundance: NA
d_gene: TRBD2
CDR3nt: TGTGCCACCAGTGACCGTTCGAGCGGGGGGACCGAATACAATGAGCAGTTCTTC
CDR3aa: CATSDRSSGGTEYNEQFF

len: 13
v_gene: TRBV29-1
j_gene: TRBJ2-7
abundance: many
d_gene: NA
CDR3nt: TGCAGCGTTGCGGGTAGGCAGTCCTACGAGCAGTACTTC
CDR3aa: CSVAGRQSYEQYF

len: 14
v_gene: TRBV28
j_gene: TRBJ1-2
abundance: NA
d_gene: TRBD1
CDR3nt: TGTGCCAGCAGTTGGGCCTCAGGGGGCGCTGGCTACACCTTC
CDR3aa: CASSWASGGAGYTF

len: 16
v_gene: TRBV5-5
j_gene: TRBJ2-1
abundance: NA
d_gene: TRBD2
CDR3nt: TGTGCCAGCAGCTCCCTAGCGGGGGCTTGGTACAATGAGCAGTTCTTC
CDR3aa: CASSSLAGAWYNEQFF

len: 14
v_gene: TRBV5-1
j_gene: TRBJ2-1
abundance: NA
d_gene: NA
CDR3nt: TGCGCCAGCAGCGGCAAAGGGACCATCAATGAGCAGTTCTTC
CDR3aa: CASSGKGTINEQFF

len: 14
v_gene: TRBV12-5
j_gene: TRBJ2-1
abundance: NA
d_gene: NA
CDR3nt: TGTGTTAGTGCCCTCGCAACAACATACAATGAGCAGTTCTTC
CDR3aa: CVSALATTYNEQFF

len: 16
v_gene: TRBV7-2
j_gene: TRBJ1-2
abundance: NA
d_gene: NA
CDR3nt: TGTGCCAGCAGTTTGGGAGGGGGGGCAGGTAGCTATGGCTACACCTTC
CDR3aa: CASSLGGGAGSYGYTF

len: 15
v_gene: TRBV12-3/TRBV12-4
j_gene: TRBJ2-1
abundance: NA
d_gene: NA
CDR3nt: TGTGCCAGCAATCAACGGGCCAGCTCCTACAATGAGCAGTTCTTC
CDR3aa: CASNQRASSYNEQFF

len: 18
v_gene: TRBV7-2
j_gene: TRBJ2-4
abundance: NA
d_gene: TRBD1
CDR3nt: TGTGCCAGCAGCTTAGAGAAACAGGGGGCGCCGGCCAAAAACATTCAGTACTTC
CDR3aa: CASSLEKQGAPAKNIQYF

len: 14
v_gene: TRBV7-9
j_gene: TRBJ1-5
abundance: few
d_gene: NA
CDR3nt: TGTGCCAGCAGCTTAGGCGGCTCAGATCAGCCCCAGCATTTT
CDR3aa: CASSLGGSDQPQHF

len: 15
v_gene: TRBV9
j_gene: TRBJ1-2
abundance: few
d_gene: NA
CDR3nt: TGTGCCAGCAGCCTGGGGGACGAAATCGTCCGTGGCTACACCTTC
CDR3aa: CASSLGDEIVRGYTF

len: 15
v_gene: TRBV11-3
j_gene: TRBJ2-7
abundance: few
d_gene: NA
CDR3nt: TGTGCCAGCAGCCTTGGGGGGCGAGAGGCGGACGAGCAGTACTTC
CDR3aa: CASSLGGREADEQYF

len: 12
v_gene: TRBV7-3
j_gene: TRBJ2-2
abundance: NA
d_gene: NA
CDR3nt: TGTGCCAGTAGAACAGAGGCCGAGGAGCTGTTTTTT
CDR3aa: CASRTEAEELFF

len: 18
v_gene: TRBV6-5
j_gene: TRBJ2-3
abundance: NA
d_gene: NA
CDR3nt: TGTGCCAGCAGTTACTCCCCCGTTTGGGCGACTCGCCCAGATACGCAGTATTTT
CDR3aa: CASSYSPVWATRPDTQYF

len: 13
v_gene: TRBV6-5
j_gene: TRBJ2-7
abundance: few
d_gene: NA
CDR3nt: TGTGCCAGCAGTTACCGGCGGGACTACGAGCAGTACTTC
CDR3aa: CASSYRRDYEQYF

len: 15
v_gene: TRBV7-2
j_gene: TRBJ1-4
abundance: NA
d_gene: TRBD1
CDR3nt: TGTGCCAGCAGCTTAGCGACAGGGCAAGGGGAAAAACTGTTTTTT
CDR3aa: CASSLATGQGEKLFF

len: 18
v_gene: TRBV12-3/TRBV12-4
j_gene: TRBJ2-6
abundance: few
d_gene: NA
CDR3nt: TGTGCCAGCAGTTTGTTGGTCGGACGGATCTCTGGGGCCAACGTCCTGACTTTC
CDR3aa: CASSLLVGRISGANVLTF

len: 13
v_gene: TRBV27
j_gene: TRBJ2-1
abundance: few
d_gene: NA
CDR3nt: TGTGCCAGCAGTTTTCCCTACCCCAATGAGCAGTTCTTC
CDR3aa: CASSFPYPNEQFF

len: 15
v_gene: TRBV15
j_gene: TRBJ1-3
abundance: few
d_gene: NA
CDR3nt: TGTGCCACCAGCAGAGATCGGGCCTCTGGAAACGCCATATATTTT
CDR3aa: CATSRDRASGNAIYF

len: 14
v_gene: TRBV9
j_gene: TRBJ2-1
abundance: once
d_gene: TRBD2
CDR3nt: TGTGCCAGCAGCGTAGGCCTAGCGGGGGCCGAACGGTTCTTC
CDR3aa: CASSVGLAGAERFF

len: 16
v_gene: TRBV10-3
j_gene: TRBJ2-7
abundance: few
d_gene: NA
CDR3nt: TGTGCCATCAGTGCAAAGTTTGACAGGCCTTCCTACGAGCAGTACTTC
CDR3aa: CAISAKFDRPSYEQYF

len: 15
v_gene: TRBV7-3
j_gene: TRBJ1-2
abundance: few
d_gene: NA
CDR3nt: TGTGCCAGCAGCTTAACGTTACAGGCCTTGGATGGCTACACCTTC
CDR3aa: CASSLTLQALDGYTF

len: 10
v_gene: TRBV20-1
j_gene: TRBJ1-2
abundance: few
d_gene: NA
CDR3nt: TGCAGTACTATAGGGAATGGCTACACCTTC
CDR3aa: CSTIGNGYTF

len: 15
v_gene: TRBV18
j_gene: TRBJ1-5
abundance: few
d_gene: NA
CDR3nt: TGTGCCAGCTCACCGGGAGGCGCCCGCAATCAGCCCCAGCATTTT
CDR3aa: CASSPGGARNQPQHF

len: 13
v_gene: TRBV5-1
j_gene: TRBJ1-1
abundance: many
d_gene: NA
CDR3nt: TGCGCCAGCAGCTCCTTGGGTGAGACTGAAGCTTTCTTT
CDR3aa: CASSSLGETEAFF

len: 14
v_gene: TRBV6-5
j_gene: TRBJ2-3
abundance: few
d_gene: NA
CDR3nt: TGTGCCAGCAGTTACTCGAACTGGGGAGATACGCAGTATTTT
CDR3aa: CASSYSNWGDTQYF

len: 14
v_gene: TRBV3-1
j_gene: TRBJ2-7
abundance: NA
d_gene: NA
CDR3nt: TGTGCCAGCAGCCAATCGCAGCTTCACTACGAGCAGTACTTC
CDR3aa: CASSQSQLHYEQYF

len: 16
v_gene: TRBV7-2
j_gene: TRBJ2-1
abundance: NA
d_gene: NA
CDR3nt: TGTGCCAGCAGCTTATTTGGGCAGGGCAACTCCTACGAGCAGTTCTTC
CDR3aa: CASSLFGQGNSYEQFF

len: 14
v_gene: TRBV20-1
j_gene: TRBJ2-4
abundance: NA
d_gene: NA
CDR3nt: TGCAGTGCTAAAAGGGGCAGTCCCCAAAACATTCAGTACTTC
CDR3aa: CSAKRGSPQNIQYF

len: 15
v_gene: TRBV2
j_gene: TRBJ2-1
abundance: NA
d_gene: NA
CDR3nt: TGTGCCAGCAGTGTCCGGGGGCTAGCTTACAATGAGCAGTTCTTC
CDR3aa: CASSVRGLAYNEQFF

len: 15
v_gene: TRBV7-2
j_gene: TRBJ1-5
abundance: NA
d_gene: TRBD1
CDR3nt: TGTGCCAGCAGCCGCGGGACAGCCTTGATACAGCCCCAGCATTTT
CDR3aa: CASSRGTALIQPQHF

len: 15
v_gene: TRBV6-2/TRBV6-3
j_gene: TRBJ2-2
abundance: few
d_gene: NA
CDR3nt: TGTGCCAGCAGTTACGGTCTAGACAACACCGGGGAGCTATTTTTT
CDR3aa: CASSYGLDNTGELFF

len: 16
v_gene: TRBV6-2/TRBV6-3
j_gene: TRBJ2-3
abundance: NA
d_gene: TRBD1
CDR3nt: TGTGCCAGCAGTTACCGACAGGGGTCATACACAGATACGCAGTATTTT
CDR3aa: CASSYRQGSYTDTQYF

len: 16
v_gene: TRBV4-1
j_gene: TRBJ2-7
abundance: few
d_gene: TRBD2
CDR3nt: TGCGCCAGCAGTACTTGGGAGGGAAAAAGGTCCTACGAGCAGTACTTC
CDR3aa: CASSTWEGKRSYEQYF

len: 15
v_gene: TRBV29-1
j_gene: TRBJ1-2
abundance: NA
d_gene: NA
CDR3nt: TGCAGCGTTGAAGATCGGGGGCGGGCTAACTATGGCTACACCTTC
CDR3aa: CSVEDRGRANYGYTF